This T cell receptor beta chain is from a study of T-cell reconstitution after alpha-beta-depleted transplantation in children. TCRbeta library preparation incorporated unique molecular identifiers. TCRdb processed the PCR reads anew with MiXCR; each CDR3 protein has one entry. The sample yields hundreds of thousands of distinct CDR3 sequences, roughly 15% seen once. This clonotype was seen more than once but under ten times. The CDR3 covers 13 residues. CDR1 is SGHTA, CDR2 FQGNSA, per germline. Deletions cut 5 bases from V and 1 base from J, with 8 bases between. The receptor was derived from a human donor who donated a stem cell graft to a child with acute myeloid leukemia. The chain employs TRBV7-2 and TRBJ1-1; D is ambiguous. Source: PBMCs from the stem cell graft donor, taken from the stem cell graft. DNA of the CDR3: TGTGCCAGCAGCAAAGAGTGGAACACTGAAGCTTTCTTT. This translates into CASSKEWNTEAFF.